Listed below are T cell receptor beta chains from one sample, sequenced in a study of blood T cell repertoires in COVID-19. Assay: immunoSEQ multiplex PCR; the TCRdb copy retains only in-frame clones and omits some. Here the sample spans under 350,000 clones, roughly nine tenths being singletons. Sample: peripheral blood. The receptor set was obtained from a man aged 50-59 years with acute or convalescent COVID-19. Both conserved end residues are part of each CDR3. D genes are given only for firm matches. Not every row has a clone size; where given, it reads once, few, many or a size class.

TRBV7-9	TRBJ1-5	TRBD1	once	15	CASSLGQGINQPQHF	TGTGCCAGCAGCTTGGGACAGGGAATAAATCAGCCCCAGCATTTT
TRBV7-9	TRBJ1-5	TRBD1	.	15	CASSPGTGFNQPQHF	TGTGCCAGCAGCCCAGGGACAGGGTTTAATCAGCCCCAGCATTTT
TRBV6-6	TRBJ1-2	.	.	12	CASNQGRGGYTF	TGTGCCAGCAATCAGGGGAGAGGTGGCTACACCTTC
TRBV5-3	TRBJ2-6	.	.	19	CARSLARGRGARGANVLTF	TGTGCCAGAAGCTTGGCCCGGGGCAGGGGGGCGAGAGGGGCCAACGTCCTGACTTTC
TRBV23-1	TRBJ1-1	TRBD1	.	14	CASSADRVNTEAFF	TGCGCCAGCAGCGCGGACAGGGTGAACACTGAAGCTTTCTTT
TRBV6-5	TRBJ2-1	TRBD2	few	15	CASSDRMAGGNEQFF	TGTGCCAGCAGCGACCGAATGGCGGGGGGAAATGAGCAGTTCTTC
TRBV5-1	TRBJ2-7	TRBD2	.	15	CASSPRTGGAHEQYF	TGCGCCAGCAGCCCCCGGACGGGGGGGGCCCACGAGCAGTACTTC
TRBV5-4	TRBJ2-7	TRBD1	.	13	CASGQGIIDEQYF	TGTGCCAGCGGACAGGGGATTATCGACGAGCAGTACTTC
TRBV10-3	TRBJ2-5	.	.	13	CAISAHTTETQYF	TGTGCCATCAGTGCCCACACTACGGAGACCCAGTACTTC
TRBV12-3/TRBV12-4	TRBJ2-5	.	.	13	CASSFPGQETQYF	TGTGCCAGCAGTTTTCCAGGGCAAGAGACCCAGTACTTC
TRBV19	TRBJ2-4	.	.	15	CASSINSGSENIQYF	TGTGCCAGTAGTATAAATAGTGGCAGCGAAAACATTCAGTACTTC
TRBV29-1	TRBJ2-4	TRBD2	.	14	CSALTSAAKNIQYF	TGCAGCGCCTTGACTAGCGCAGCCAAAAACATTCAGTACTTC
TRBV4-1	TRBJ2-5	.	.	15	CASSMSAGARETQYF	TGCGCCAGCAGCATGTCTGCGGGGGCGAGGGAGACCCAGTACTTC
TRBV27	TRBJ2-3	.	.	12	CASSASVHTQYF	TGTGCCAGCAGCGCTAGCGTACATACGCAGTATTTT
TRBV3-1/TRBV3-2	TRBJ1-2	TRBD1	.	14	CASSLSGGWYGYTF	TGTGCCAGCAGCCTATCAGGGGGCTGGTATGGCTACACCTTC
TRBV4-2	TRBJ2-2	.	once	17	CASSQGSKLSNTGELFF	TGTGCCAGCAGCCAAGGCTCGAAACTATCGAACACCGGGGAGCTGTTTTTT
TRBV27	TRBJ1-3	.	.	14	CASSPGASGNTIYF	TGTGCCAGCTCCCCGGGAGCTTCTGGAAACACCATATATTTT
TRBV10-3	TRBJ2-5	.	few	17	CAISEVQGQHEGETQYF	TGTGCCATCAGTGAGGTACAGGGCCAGCACGAGGGAGAGACCCAGTACTTC
TRBV5-1	TRBJ1-6	TRBD1	.	15	CASSQGQSYNSPLHF	TGCGCCAGCAGCCAGGGACAGAGCTATAATTCACCCCTCCACTTT
TRBV27	TRBJ1-6	.	.	15	CASRQPARDNSPLHF	TGTGCCAGCAGGCAACCGGCCAGGGATAATTCACCCCTCCACTTT
TRBV5-1	TRBJ1-2	.	.	13	CASSLRQSYGYTF	TGCGCCAGCAGCTTAAGACAGAGCTATGGCTACACCTTC
TRBV19	TRBJ1-2	TRBD1	.	12	CASSMGTAGYTF	TGTGCCAGTAGTATGGGGACAGCCGGCTACACCTTC
TRBV2	TRBJ2-5	.	once	12	CASSAGEETQYF	TGTGCCAGCAGTGCCGGTGAGGAGACCCAGTACTTC
TRBV9	TRBJ1-4	TRBD1	.	16	CASSAPGTDGNEKLFF	TGTGCCAGCAGCGCACCCGGGACAGATGGGAATGAAAAACTGTTTTTT
TRBV30	TRBJ1-4	TRBD1	.	15	CAWGPGGSTNEKLFF	TGTGCCTGGGGTCCAGGGGGTTCAACTAATGAAAAACTGTTTTTT
TRBV4-1	TRBJ2-1	.	.	13	CASSQAQLAKQFF	TGCGCCAGCAGCCAAGCCCAACTAGCTAAGCAGTTCTTC
TRBV6-4	TRBJ2-1	TRBD2	.	15	CASSGEAGGLNEQFF	TGTGCCAGCAGTGGGGAAGCGGGGGGGCTCAATGAGCAGTTCTTC
TRBV7-6	TRBJ2-7	.	.	15	CASSSSFRDSYEQYF	TGTGCCAGCAGCTCGTCCTTCCGTGACAGCTACGAGCAGTACTTC
TRBV2	TRBJ1-6	TRBD1	once	13	CASSGQGNSPLHF	TGTGCCAGCAGTGGACAGGGAAATTCACCCCTCCACTTT
TRBV5-1	TRBJ2-1	.	once	15	CASSLGPLGLYEQFF	TGCGCCAGCAGCTTGGGTCCTCTCGGTCTCTATGAGCAGTTCTTC
TRBV5-1	TRBJ2-1	.	.	14	CASSVSGNYNEQFF	TGCGCCAGCAGCGTCTCCGGGAACTACAATGAGCAGTTCTTC
TRBV5-1	TRBJ2-6	.	.	18	CASSTRQAYPSGANVLTF	TGCGCCAGCAGCACCAGACAGGCATACCCCTCTGGGGCCAACGTCCTGACTTTC
TRBV6-5	TRBJ2-1	TRBD2	.	14	CASRGRGGGNEQFF	TGTGCCAGCAGGGGGCGGGGGGGCGGCAATGAGCAGTTCTTC
TRBV3-1/TRBV3-2	TRBJ1-1	.	.	14	CASSGDSVGTEAFF	TGTGCCAGCAGCGGGGACTCGGTAGGCACTGAAGCTTTCTTT
TRBV12-3/TRBV12-4	TRBJ2-7	.	few	11	CASSSGYEQYF	TGTGCCAGCAGTTCAGGCTACGAGCAGTACTTC
TRBV24-1	TRBJ1-2	TRBD1	.	12	CATSDSGGGYTF	TGTGCCACCAGTGATTCAGGGGGAGGCTACACCTTC
TRBV7-8	TRBJ2-7	TRBD1	few	15	CASSRRDRAAYEQYF	TGTGCCAGCAGCCGCAGGGACAGGGCTGCCTACGAGCAGTACTTC
TRBV5-1	TRBJ2-5	TRBD2	.	14	CASSLAGDQETQYF	TGCGCCAGCAGCTTAGCGGGGGACCAAGAGACCCAGTACTTC
TRBV5-1	TRBJ2-7	.	.	15	CASSLGTSRGHEQYF	TGCGCCAGCAGCTTGGGGACTTCCAGGGGACACGAGCAGTACTTC
TRBV3-1/TRBV3-2	TRBJ1-6	.	.	15	CASTTRGGAGSPLHF	TGTGCCAGCACCACCAGAGGGGGGGCCGGGTCACCCCTCCACTTT
TRBV18	TRBJ1-4	TRBD1	.	13	CASSGQGDEKLFF	TGTGCCAGCTCGGGACAGGGTGATGAAAAACTGTTTTTT
TRBV3-1/TRBV3-2	TRBJ1-6	.	.	13	CASSPVNNSPLHF	TGTGCCAGCAGCCCGGTTAACAATTCACCCCTCCACTTT
TRBV29-1	TRBJ2-5	TRBD2	.	13	CSVEAGSGRTQYF	TGCAGCGTTGAGGCGGGTAGCGGGAGGACCCAGTACTTC
TRBV7-9	TRBJ2-1	TRBD2	.	18	CASSLGQPKLAGYNEQFF	TGTGCCAGCAGCTTAGGCCAACCCAAACTAGCGGGGTACAATGAGCAGTTCTTC
TRBV6-2/TRBV6-3	TRBJ2-7	.	.	13	CASSRSLLYEQYF	TGTGCCAGCAGTAGAAGCCTGCTTTACGAGCAGTACTTC
TRBV7-6	TRBJ2-5	TRBD1	.	15	CASSLYTGGRETQYF	TGTGCCAGCAGCTTATACACAGGGGGCCGAGAGACCCAGTACTTC
TRBV7-8	TRBJ2-7	TRBD2	.	14	CASSLRGLTYEQYF	TGTGCCAGCAGCTTGAGGGGACTAACCTACGAGCAGTACTTC
TRBV10-3	TRBJ2-2	.	.	14	CAITRDISTGELFF	TGTGCCATCACCCGGGACATATCCACCGGGGAGCTGTTTTTT
TRBV9	TRBJ1-6	.	.	14	CASSVTAEDSPLHF	TGTGCCAGCAGCGTGACTGCCGAGGATTCACCCCTCCACTTT
TRBV7-2	TRBJ2-1	TRBD1	.	16	CASSLVFGQVNNEQFF	TGTGCCAGCAGCTTAGTTTTCGGACAGGTGAACAATGAGCAGTTCTTC
TRBV3-1/TRBV3-2	TRBJ2-3	.	.	16	CASSPLQGSSTDTQYF	TGTGCCAGCAGCCCATTACAGGGCTCTAGCACAGATACGCAGTATTTT
TRBV25-1	TRBJ2-3	.	.	12	CASSLFGDTQYF	TGTGCCAGCAGCCTCTTCGGGGATACGCAGTATTTT